Listed below are T cell receptor beta chains from one sample, sequenced in a study of OX40 agonist ivuxolimab in advanced cancers. This table comes from immunoSEQ multiplex PCR, and its TCRdb copy is limited to in-frame clones, with some not included. The sample has some 58,000 clones; more than 85% are singletons. Sequencing was performed on CD4+ or CD8+ T cells sorted from blood, taken in a trial of the OX40 agonist ivuxolimab. The origin of the receptors is an adult with an advanced solid tumor such as melanoma, head and neck, liver or kidney cancer. Each CDR3 is given with its conserved first and last residue. D genes are given only for firm matches. For some rows the clone size is stated as once, few or many, or as a class when expanded; others skip it.

. | TRBJ2-7 | TRBV29-1 | . | TGCAGCGTTGTTAAACAATTCTCCCCCTACGAGCAGTACTTC | CSVVKQFSPYEQYF
. | TRBJ2-2 | TRBV28 | . | TGTGCCAGCGACGGAGACACCGGGGAGCTGTTTTTT | CASDGDTGELFF
TRBD1 | TRBJ1-4 | TRBV5-1 | . | TGCGCCAGCAGCTTGGACGACAGGGCTAATGAAAAACTGTTTTTT | CASSLDDRANEKLFF
. | TRBJ1-1 | TRBV2 | few | TGTGCCAGCAGTGAATCCGGGGGTGGTGCTTTCTTT | CASSESGGGAFF
. | TRBJ1-2 | TRBV28 | once | TGTGCCAGCAGTTCCTCCCCCCTGAACTATGGCTACACCTTC | CASSSSPLNYGYTF
TRBD2 | TRBJ2-7 | TRBV4-2 | . | TGTGCCAGCAGCCAGCCCGGACTAGCGGGAGGGGGGTACGAGCAGTACTTC | CASSQPGLAGGGYEQYF
TRBD1 | TRBJ2-7 | TRBV5-1 | . | TGCGCCAGCAGCTTGGGACAGGGGGGGTACGAGCAGTACTTC | CASSLGQGGYEQYF
TRBD1 | TRBJ2-3 | TRBV18 | . | TGTGCCAGCTCACCAACCGGGACAGGGCAAACGACTACGCAGTATTTT | CASSPTGTGQTTTQYF
. | TRBJ2-5 | TRBV28 | . | TGTGCCAGCAGTCCCGGCCCAGCTCAAGAGACCCAGTACTTC | CASSPGPAQETQYF
TRBD2 | TRBJ2-7 | TRBV6-6 | . | TGTGCCAGCTACCAGGTCGGGGGGTCCTACGAGCAGTACTTC | CASYQVGGSYEQYF
. | TRBJ1-1 | TRBV7-2 | . | TGTGCCAGCAGCTTAGATGAGATTGAAGCTTTCTTT | CASSLDEIEAFF
. | TRBJ2-6 | TRBV7-9 | . | TGTGCCAGCAGCTTGGGGGGTTACTCTGGGGCCAACGTCCTGACTTTC | CASSLGGYSGANVLTF
TRBD2 | TRBJ2-7 | TRBV5-4 | . | TGTGCCAGCAGCTTCGGACTAGCGGGGGGCTACGAGCAGTACTTC | CASSFGLAGGYEQYF
. | TRBJ2-1 | TRBV12-5 | . | TGTGCTAGTGGTTTGGTTACTAGCACTGAGCAGTTCTTC | CASGLVTSTEQFF
. | TRBJ1-2 | TRBV5-6 | . | TGTGCCAGCAGCTTGGGGGATAACTATGGCTACACCTTC | CASSLGDNYGYTF
. | TRBJ2-7 | TRBV15 | . | TGTGCCACCAGCAGAGCAAGGCGGAGCCAGGAGGGTGAGCAGTACTTC | CATSRARRSQEGEQYF
. | TRBJ1-2 | TRBV9 | . | TGTGCCAGCAGCTACCTGGAGGCGGGAAGGTCGGGTGGCTACACCTTC | CASSYLEAGRSGGYTF
. | TRBJ1-1 | TRBV4-3 | . | TGCGCCAGCAGCCGAGGCAGGAACACTGAAGCTTTCTTT | CASSRGRNTEAFF
. | TRBJ2-2 | TRBV5-1 | few | TGCGCCAGCAGCTTGGGTCCCACCGGGGAGCTGTTTTTT | CASSLGPTGELFF
TRBD1 | TRBJ2-2 | TRBV2 | once | TGTGCCAGCAGCGTCACAGGGGGCAACCTTATAGTCGGGGAGCTGTTTTTT | CASSVTGGNLIVGELFF
TRBD2 | TRBJ2-3 | TRBV15 | once | TGTGCCACCAGCAGATCCCCTAGCGGAACCCCCACAGATACGCAGTATTTT | CATSRSPSGTPTDTQYF
. | TRBJ2-7 | TRBV2 | . | TGTGCCAGCAAAGCAATAGCCGGTGGGGAGCAGTACTTC | CASKAIAGGEQYF
. | TRBJ2-7 | TRBV27 | . | TGTGCCAGCAGTTTTTCAGGCTACGAGCAGTACTTC | CASSFSGYEQYF
. | TRBJ2-7 | TRBV7-2 | . | TGTGCCAGCAGCCGTGTATCCTACGAGCAGTACTTC | CASSRVSYEQYF
. | TRBJ2-2 | TRBV9 | . | TGTGCCAGCAGCGCTATGACTAGTTCGGGGGAGCTGTTTTTT | CASSAMTSSGELFF
TRBD1 | TRBJ1-3 | TRBV7-9 | . | TGTGCCAGCAGACGGGACAGGGGGGCTGGAAACACCATATATTTT | CASRRDRGAGNTIYF
. | TRBJ2-2 | TRBV27 | . | TGTGCCAGCAGTTTAGATGGCACCGGGGAGCTGTTTTTT | CASSLDGTGELFF
TRBD1 | TRBJ2-6 | TRBV28 | . | TGTGCCAGCAGCCGCCGGGACAGGGGGCGTCGGACCAACGTCCTGACTTTC | CASSRRDRGRRTNVLTF
. | TRBJ2-5 | TRBV6-6 | once | TGTGCCAGCAGTCGACGCCAGACCCAAGAGACCCAGTACTTC | CASSRRQTQETQYF
. | TRBJ2-2 | TRBV7-6 | . | TGTGCCAGCAGCTTATCACGGGAGCTGTTTTTT | CASSLSRELFF
. | TRBJ2-2 | TRBV11-3 | . | TGTGCCAGCAGCCCCGCTAGAGGTACCGGGGAGCTGTTTTTT | CASSPARGTGELFF
. | TRBJ1-2 | TRBV5-6 | few | TGTGCCAGCAGCTGGATCTATGGCTACACCTTC | CASSWIYGYTF
. | TRBJ1-1 | TRBV7-2 | once | TGTGCCAGCAGCTTAGCGACTAACCCGGGACTAATTCTAAAAGCTTTCTTT | CASSLATNPGLILKAFF
. | TRBJ2-7 | TRBV7-2 | once | TGTGCCAGCAGCTTTTCGGGGAGCTACGAGCAGTACTTC | CASSFSGSYEQYF
. | TRBJ2-3 | TRBV27 | . | TGTGCCAGCAGTTTAGCGAACACGCAGTATTTT | CASSLANTQYF
. | TRBJ1-2 | TRBV6-5 | . | TGTGCCAGCAGCCCAGGGGAAGGAGGCTACACCTTC | CASSPGEGGYTF
TRBD1 | TRBJ2-5 | TRBV11-1 | . | TGTGCCAGCGGCACAGGGGAGTTAGGGACCCAGTACTTC | CASGTGELGTQYF
. | TRBJ2-3 | TRBV19 | few | TGTGCCAGTAGAGCGACACCGTCTACCACAGATACGCAGTATTTT | CASRATPSTTDTQYF
. | TRBJ1-1 | TRBV6-6 | . | TGTGCCAGCAGTTACAATGGGGTGGGCACTGAAGCTTTCTTT | CASSYNGVGTEAFF
. | TRBJ2-7 | TRBV7-8 | . | TGTGCCAGCAGCTTCAGTGGCGAGCAGTACTTC | CASSFSGEQYF
. | TRBJ1-1 | TRBV10-3 | . | TGTGCCATCAGTGGCGGCAGGGCGAACACTGAAGCTTTCTTT | CAISGGRANTEAFF
. | TRBJ2-3 | TRBV9 | . | TGTGCCAGCAGCGTCGGCGGGACAGTAAGCACAGATACGCAGTATTTT | CASSVGGTVSTDTQYF
. | TRBJ1-1 | TRBV30 | . | TGTGCCTGGAACGAAATGAACACTGAAGCTTTCTTT | CAWNEMNTEAFF
TRBD2 | TRBJ2-3 | TRBV6-5 | . | TGTGCCAGCAGTTACAGCGGGAGACGAGATACGCAGTATTTT | CASSYSGRRDTQYF
. | TRBJ2-7 | TRBV28 | once | TGTGCCAGCTGGAGCGTCAGCTCCTACGAGCAGTACTTC | CASWSVSSYEQYF
TRBD1 | TRBJ2-3 | TRBV7-3 | . | TGTGCCAGCAGCCAAGACAGGGCGTTGGGCACAGATACGCAGTATTTT | CASSQDRALGTDTQYF
TRBD2 | TRBJ2-1 | TRBV18 | . | TGTGCCAGCTCACCAGGAGCGGGAGGTTATGATGAGCAGTTCTTC | CASSPGAGGYDEQFF